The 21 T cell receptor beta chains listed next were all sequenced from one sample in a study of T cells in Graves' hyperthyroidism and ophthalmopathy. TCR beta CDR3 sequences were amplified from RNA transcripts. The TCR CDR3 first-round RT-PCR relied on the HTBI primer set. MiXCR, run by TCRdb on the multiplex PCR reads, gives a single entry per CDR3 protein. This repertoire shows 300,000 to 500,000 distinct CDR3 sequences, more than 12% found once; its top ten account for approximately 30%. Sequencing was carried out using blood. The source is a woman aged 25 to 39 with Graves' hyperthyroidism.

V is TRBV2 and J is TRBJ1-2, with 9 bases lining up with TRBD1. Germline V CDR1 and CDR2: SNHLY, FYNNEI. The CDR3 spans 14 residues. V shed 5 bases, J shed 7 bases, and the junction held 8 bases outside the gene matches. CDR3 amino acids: CASSLTGGVGGYTF. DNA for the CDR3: TGTGCCAGCAGTCTAACAGGGGGCGTGGGTGGCTACACCTTC.

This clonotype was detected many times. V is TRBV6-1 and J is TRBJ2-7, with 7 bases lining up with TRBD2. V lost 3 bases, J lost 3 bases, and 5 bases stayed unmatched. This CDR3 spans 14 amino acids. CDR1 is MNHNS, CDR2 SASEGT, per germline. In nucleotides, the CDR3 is TGTGCCAGCAGTGAGGGCGGGGGAGACTACGAGCAGTACTTC. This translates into CASSEGGGDYEQYF.

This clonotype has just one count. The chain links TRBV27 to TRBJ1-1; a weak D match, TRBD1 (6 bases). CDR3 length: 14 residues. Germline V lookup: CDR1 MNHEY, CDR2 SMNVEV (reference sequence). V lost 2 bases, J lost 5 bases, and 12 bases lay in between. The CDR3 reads CASSLLRTETEAFF. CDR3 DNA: TGTGCCAGCAGTTTACTCCGGACAGAGACTGAAGCTTTCTTT.

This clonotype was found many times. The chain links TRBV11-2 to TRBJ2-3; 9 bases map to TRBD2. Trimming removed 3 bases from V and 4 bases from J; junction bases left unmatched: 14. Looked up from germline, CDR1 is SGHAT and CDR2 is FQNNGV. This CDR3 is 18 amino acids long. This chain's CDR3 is CASSFRGVYVAGADTQYF. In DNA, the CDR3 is TGTGCCAGCAGCTTTAGAGGGGTATATGTAGCGGGAGCAGATACGCAGTATTTT.

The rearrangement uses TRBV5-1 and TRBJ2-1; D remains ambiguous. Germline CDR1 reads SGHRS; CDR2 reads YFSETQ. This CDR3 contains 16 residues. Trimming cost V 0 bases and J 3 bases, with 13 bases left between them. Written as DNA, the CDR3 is TGCGCCAGCAGCTTGGCGGTAGACTCCTTCTACAATGAGCAGTTCTTC. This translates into CASSLAVDSFYNEQFF.

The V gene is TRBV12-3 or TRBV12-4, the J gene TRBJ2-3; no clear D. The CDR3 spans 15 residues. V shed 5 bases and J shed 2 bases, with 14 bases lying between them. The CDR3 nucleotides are TGTGCCAGCAGTCCCGCCTTCAAACCCACAGATACGCAGTATTTT. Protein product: CASSPAFKPTDTQYF.

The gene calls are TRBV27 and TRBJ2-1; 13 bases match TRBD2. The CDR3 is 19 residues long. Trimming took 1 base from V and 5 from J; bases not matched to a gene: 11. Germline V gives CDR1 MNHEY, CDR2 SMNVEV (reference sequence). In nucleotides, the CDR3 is TGTGCCAGCAGTTTATTAGGGGCGGGACTAGCGGGATTGGACAATGAGCAGTTCTTC. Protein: CASSLLGAGLAGLDNEQFF.

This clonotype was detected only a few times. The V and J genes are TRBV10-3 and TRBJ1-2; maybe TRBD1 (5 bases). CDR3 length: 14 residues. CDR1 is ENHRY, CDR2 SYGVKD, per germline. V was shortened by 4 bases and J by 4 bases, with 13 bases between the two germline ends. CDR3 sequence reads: CAISVSVGGYGYTF. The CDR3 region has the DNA TGTGCCATCAGTGTTTCAGTCGGGGGCTATGGCTACACCTTC.

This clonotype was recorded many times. CDR3 region: CASSRGTGGARGGYTF. The CDR3 DNA is TGTGCCAGCAGCCGCGGGACAGGGGGCGCGAGGGGTGGCTACACCTTC. The chain uses TRBV28 and TRBJ1-2; 12 nucleotides line up with TRBD1. This CDR3 spans 16 amino acids. The V gene end was trimmed by 6 bases and the J gene end by 7 bases; junction bases not matched to a gene: 12. Germline CDR1 reads MDHEN; CDR2 reads SYDVKM.

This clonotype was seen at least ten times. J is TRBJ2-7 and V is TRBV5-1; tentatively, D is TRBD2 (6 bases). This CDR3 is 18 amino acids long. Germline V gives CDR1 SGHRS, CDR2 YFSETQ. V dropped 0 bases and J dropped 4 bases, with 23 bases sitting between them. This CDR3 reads CASSLVAESGVVYYEQYF. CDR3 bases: TGCGCCAGCAGCTTGGTAGCGGAGTCGGGTGTGGTTTATTACGAGCAGTACTTC.

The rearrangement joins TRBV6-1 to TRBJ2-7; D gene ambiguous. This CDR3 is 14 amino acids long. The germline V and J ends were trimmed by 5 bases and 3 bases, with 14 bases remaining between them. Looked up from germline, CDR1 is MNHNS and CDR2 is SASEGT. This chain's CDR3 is CASSPRVLSYEQYF. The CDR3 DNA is TGTGCCAGCAGTCCCCGGGTCCTAAGCTACGAGCAGTACTTC.

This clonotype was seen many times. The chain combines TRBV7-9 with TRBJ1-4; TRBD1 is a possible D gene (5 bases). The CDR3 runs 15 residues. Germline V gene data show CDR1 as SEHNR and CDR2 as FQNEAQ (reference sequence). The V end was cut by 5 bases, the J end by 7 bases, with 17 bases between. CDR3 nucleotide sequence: TGTGCCAGCAGCCCAGGTGGAGGGGCGAGTGAAAAACTGTTTTTT. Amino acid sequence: CASSPGGGASEKLFF.

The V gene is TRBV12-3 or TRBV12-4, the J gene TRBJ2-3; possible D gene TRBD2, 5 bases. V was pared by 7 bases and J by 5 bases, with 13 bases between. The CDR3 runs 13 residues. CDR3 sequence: CASNLNGEDTQYF. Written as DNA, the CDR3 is TGTGCCAGCAATTTGAACGGGGAAGATACGCAGTATTTT.

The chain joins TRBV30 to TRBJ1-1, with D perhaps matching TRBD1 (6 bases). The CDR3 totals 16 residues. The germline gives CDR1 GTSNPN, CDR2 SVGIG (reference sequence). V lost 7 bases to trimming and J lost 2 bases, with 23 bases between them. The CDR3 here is CASYLYGQTRNTEAFF. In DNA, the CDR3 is TGTGCCTCATATCTTTATGGACAGACAAGAAACACTGAAGCTTTCTTT.

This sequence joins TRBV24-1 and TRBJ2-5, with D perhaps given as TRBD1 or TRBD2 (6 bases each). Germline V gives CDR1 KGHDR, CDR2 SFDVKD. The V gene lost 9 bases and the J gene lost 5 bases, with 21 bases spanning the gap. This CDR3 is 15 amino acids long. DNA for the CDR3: TGTGCCACCGGTTTTACGTCCGGGGGCGGGGAGACCCAGTACTTC. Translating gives CATGFTSGGGETQYF.

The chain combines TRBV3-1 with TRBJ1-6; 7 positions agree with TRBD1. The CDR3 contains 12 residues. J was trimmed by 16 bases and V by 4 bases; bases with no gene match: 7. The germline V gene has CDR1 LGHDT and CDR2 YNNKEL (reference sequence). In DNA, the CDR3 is TGTGCCAGCAGCCGTCCGGGACAGCGTCTCCACTTT. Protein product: CASSRPGQRLHF.

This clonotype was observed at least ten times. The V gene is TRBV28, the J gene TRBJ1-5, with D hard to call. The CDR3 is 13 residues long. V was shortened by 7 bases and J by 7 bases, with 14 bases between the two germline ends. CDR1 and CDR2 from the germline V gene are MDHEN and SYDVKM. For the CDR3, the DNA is TGTGCCAGCAATTCCCCTCATTACCAGCCCCAGCATTTT. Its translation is CASNSPHYQPQHF.

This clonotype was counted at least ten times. The CDR3 DNA follows: TGCAGTGCTAACAGGGGGCTGCTCACAGATACGCAGTATTTT. It yields the protein CSANRGLLTDTQYF. The chain joins TRBV20-1 to TRBJ2-3; 9 bases line up with TRBD1. With 4 bases clipped from V and 2 bases from J, the junction kept 4 bases outside the gene matches. Germline V gives CDR1 DFQATT, CDR2 SNEGSKA (reference sequence). The CDR3 is 14 residues long.

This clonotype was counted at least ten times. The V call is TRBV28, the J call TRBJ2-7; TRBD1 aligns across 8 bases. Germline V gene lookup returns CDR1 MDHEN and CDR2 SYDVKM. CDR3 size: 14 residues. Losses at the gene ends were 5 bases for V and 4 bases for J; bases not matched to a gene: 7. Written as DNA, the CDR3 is TGTGCCAGCAGTCGAGCGGACAGGGATTACGAGCAGTACTTC. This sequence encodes CASSRADRDYEQYF.

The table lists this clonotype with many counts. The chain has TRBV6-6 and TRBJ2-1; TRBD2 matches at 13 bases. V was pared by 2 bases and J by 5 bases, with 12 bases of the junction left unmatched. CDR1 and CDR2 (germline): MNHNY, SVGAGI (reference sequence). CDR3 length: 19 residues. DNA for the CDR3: TGTGCCAGCAGTTACCCCTTCCTAGGACTAGCGGGAGTAAACAATGAGCAGTTCTTC. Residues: CASSYPFLGLAGVNNEQFF.

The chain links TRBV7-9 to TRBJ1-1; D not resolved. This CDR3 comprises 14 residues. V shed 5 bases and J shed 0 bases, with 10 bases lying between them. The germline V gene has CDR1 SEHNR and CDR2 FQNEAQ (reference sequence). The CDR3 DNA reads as TGTGCCAGCAGCCCGGGAATCATGAACACTGAAGCTTTCTTT. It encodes CASSPGIMNTEAFF.